This T cell receptor (beta chain) stems from a study of cytomegalovirus exposure and HLA in healthy donors. This CDR3 comprises 17 residues. Germline assignment: CDR1 MNHEY and CDR2 SMNVEV (reference sequence). The trim removed 8 bases at V and 0 bases at J, leaving 8 bases unmatched. Amplification used 60 Vbeta primers and 13 Jbeta primers. TCRdb's table, derived via immunoSEQ multiplex PCR, lists solely in-frame clones and lacks some. The data show tens of thousands of clones, 86% seen once. The clonotype was recovered from a man younger than 40 in good health and CMV-seropositive. What was sequenced was PBMCs. The rearrangement links TRBV27 to TRBJ2-2, with TRBD2 matching over 11 bases. CDR3 region: CASSPTSGSANTGELFF. The CDR3 region has the DNA TGTGCCAGCTCCCCTACTAGCGGGAGCGCGAACACCGGGGAGCTGTTTTTT.